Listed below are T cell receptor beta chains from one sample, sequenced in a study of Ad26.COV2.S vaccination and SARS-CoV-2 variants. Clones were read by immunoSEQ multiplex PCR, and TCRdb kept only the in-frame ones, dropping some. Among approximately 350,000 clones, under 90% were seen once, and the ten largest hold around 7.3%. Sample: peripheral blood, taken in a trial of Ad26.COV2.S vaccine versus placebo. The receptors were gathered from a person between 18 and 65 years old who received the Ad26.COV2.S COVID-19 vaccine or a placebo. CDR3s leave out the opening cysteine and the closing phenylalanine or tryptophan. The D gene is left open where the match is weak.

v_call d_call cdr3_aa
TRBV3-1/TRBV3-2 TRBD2 ASGATDGGIYTDTQY
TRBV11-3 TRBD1 ASSVTGRNYEQY
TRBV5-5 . ASSPRGDDYNSPLH
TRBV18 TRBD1 ASSGTGAYQPQH
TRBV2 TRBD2 ASSEALGGRSTDTQY
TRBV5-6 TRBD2 ASSPLSGGEQY
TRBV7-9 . ASSPPQAANTEAF
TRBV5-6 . ASSLWDNQPQH
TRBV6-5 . ASRSGPMTYGYT
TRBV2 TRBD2 ASTPGLAGGNNEQF
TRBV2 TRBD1 ASSRDSSTDTQY
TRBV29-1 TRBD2 SVGKLAGGTDTQY
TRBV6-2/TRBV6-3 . ASSYSGLYGYT
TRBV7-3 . ASSLDPADIQY
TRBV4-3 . ASSQDRAPGGWGELF
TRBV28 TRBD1 ASSSLMGTVAGYT
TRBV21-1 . AGPFGGTSCTDTQY